These T cell receptor beta chains were read from a single sample in a study of early T cells in non-severe SARS-CoV-2 infection. TCRdb called the 5' RACE reads again in MiXCR, with one record for every CDR3 protein. The table includes 80,000 to 100,000 distinct CDR3 sequences, less than 15% detected once. The sequencing sample was made of whole blood. These TCRs come from an adult who was a healthcare worker with PCR-confirmed SARS-CoV-2 infection or an uninfected control (not recorded which). Each CDR3 is given with its conserved first and last residue. A D gene is named only where the DNA matches it firmly. Size is stated for part of the rows, as once, few or many counts, or as a class when the clone is expanded.

J gene	clone size	V gene	D gene	CDR3 protein	CDR3 DNA
TRBJ2-7	few	TRBV28	NA	CASVFRLGGEQYF	TGTGCCAGCGTCTTCCGGCTGGGAGGCGAGCAGTACTTC
TRBJ1-1	NA	TRBV20-1	TRBD1	CSATHPGGSAEAFF	TGCAGTGCTACTCATCCAGGGGGTAGCGCTGAAGCTTTCTTT
TRBJ2-3	few	TRBV5-1	NA	CASSLDSGEDTQYF	TGCGCCAGCAGCTTGGATTCAGGGGAAGATACGCAGTATTTT
TRBJ1-6	few	TRBV7-8	NA	CASSVGGGQNYNSPLHF	TGTGCCAGCAGCGTCGGCGGTGGGCAGAACTATAATTCACCCCTCCACTTT
TRBJ2-7	many	TRBV7-9	NA	CASKGVRLYEQYF	TGTGCCAGCAAGGGGGTTCGCCTCTACGAGCAGTACTTC
TRBJ2-2	few	TRBV4-3	NA	CASSQVRSRELFF	TGCGCCAGCAGCCAAGTGAGGTCCCGGGAGCTGTTTTTT
TRBJ2-3	many	TRBV20-1	TRBD2	CSARDPWTSGGSDTQYF	TGCAGTGCTAGAGACCCATGGACTAGCGGGGGATCAGATACGCAGTATTTT
TRBJ2-5	many	TRBV28	TRBD1	CASSGQGSGVQETQYF	TGTGCCAGCAGCGGACAGGGCAGTGGAGTCCAAGAGACCCAGTACTTC
TRBJ2-3	NA	TRBV7-9	NA	CASSLETSTVTQYF	TGTGCCAGCAGCTTAGAAACTAGCACAGTTACGCAGTATTTT
TRBJ1-1	few	TRBV6-5	NA	CASSYSKVNTEAFF	TGTGCCAGCAGTTACTCGAAGGTGAACACTGAAGCTTTCTTT
TRBJ1-3	few	TRBV12-3/TRBV12-4	NA	CASTLTGSGNTIYF	TGTGCCAGCACCCTCACTGGCTCTGGAAACACCATATATTTT
TRBJ2-2	many	TRBV2	NA	CASSGSRATGELFF	TGTGCCAGCAGTGGGTCGAGGGCCACCGGGGAGCTGTTTTTT
TRBJ2-2	few	TRBV12-3/TRBV12-4	TRBD2	CASRPTGRGLAGGANTGELFF	TGTGCCAGCAGACCCACTGGTAGGGGACTAGCGGGGGGAGCGAACACCGGGGAGCTGTTTTTT
TRBJ1-1	NA	TRBV27	NA	CASSQGLGSTEAFF	TGTGCCAGCAGTCAGGGGTTAGGGAGCACTGAAGCTTTCTTT
TRBJ2-7	many	TRBV20-1	NA	CSAKVGQGSNEQYF	TGCAGTGCTAAGGTGGGGCAGGGGAGCAACGAGCAGTACTTC
TRBJ1-1	few	TRBV5-5	TRBD1	CASSLTGETEAFF	TGTGCCAGCAGCTTGACAGGGGAAACTGAAGCTTTCTTT
TRBJ1-1	NA	TRBV10-3	TRBD1	CAISGQGGRGSTEAFF	TGTGCCATCAGTGGACAGGGCGGCCGGGGAAGCACTGAAGCTTTCTTT
TRBJ2-2	many	TRBV6-2/TRBV6-3	TRBD1	CASRPPGRGNGELFF	TGTGCCAGCAGGCCCCCAGGCAGGGGGAACGGGGAGCTGTTTTTT
TRBJ1-5	few	TRBV4-2	NA	CASSQGRGANQPQHF	TGTGCCAGCAGCCAAGGGAGGGGGGCCAATCAGCCCCAGCATTTT
TRBJ2-3	few	TRBV7-2	TRBD2	CASSFLPAGGRTDTQYF	TGTGCCAGCAGCTTCCTTCCAGCGGGGGGGCGCACAGATACGCAGTATTTT
TRBJ2-7	NA	TRBV12-3/TRBV12-4	TRBD2	CASSFGGTYEQYF	TGTGCCAGCAGTTTCGGGGGGACCTACGAGCAGTACTTC
TRBJ1-3	few	TRBV12-3/TRBV12-4	NA	CASSLMADHLSSGNTIYF	TGTGCCAGCAGTTTAATGGCGGACCACCTTTCCTCTGGAAACACCATATATTTT
TRBJ1-5	many	TRBV19	NA	CASSSRIDQPQHF	TGTGCCAGTAGTTCACGGATCGATCAGCCCCAGCATTTT
TRBJ2-7	NA	TRBV6-6	NA	CARLHETVRTYEQYF	TGTGCCAGGCTCCATGAGACAGTTCGAACCTACGAGCAGTACTTC
TRBJ2-7	NA	TRBV29-1	NA	CSVAAAQSSYEQYF	TGCAGCGTTGCGGCGGCTCAAAGCTCCTACGAGCAGTACTTC
TRBJ2-7	few	TRBV7-2	NA	CASSHLREQYF	TGTGCCAGCAGCCACCTGCGCGAGCAGTACTTC
TRBJ1-5	NA	TRBV18	NA	CASSPTAGDSNQPQHF	TGTGCCAGCTCACCCACGGCAGGTGATAGCAATCAGCCCCAGCATTTT
TRBJ2-5	many	TRBV28	NA	CASRDYLDRQETQYF	TGTGCCAGCAGAGACTACTTAGACAGGCAAGAGACCCAGTACTTC
TRBJ2-2	NA	TRBV28	NA	CASRTGFGTGELFF	TGTGCCAGCAGAACAGGGTTTGGCACCGGGGAGCTGTTTTTT
TRBJ1-2	few	TRBV29-1	TRBD1	CSVVQGDGYTF	TGCAGCGTCGTACAGGGGGATGGCTACACCTTC
TRBJ1-6	NA	TRBV5-5	NA	CASRAQMAQVRYNSPLHF	TGTGCCAGCAGGGCTCAAATGGCGCAGGTTCGCTATAATTCACCCCTCCACTTT
TRBJ2-7	many	TRBV20-1	NA	CSGGGTSYEQYF	TGCAGTGGAGGAGGGACCTCCTACGAGCAGTACTTC
TRBJ2-2	NA	TRBV19	TRBD2	CASRYSGANTGELFF	TGTGCCAGTAGATATAGCGGGGCTAACACCGGGGAGCTGTTTTTT
TRBJ2-1	NA	TRBV20-1	NA	CSARRDTLYNEQFF	TGCAGTGCTAGACGAGACACCTTATACAATGAGCAGTTCTTC
TRBJ1-5	many	TRBV7-2	TRBD1	CASRLTGDQPQHF	TGTGCCAGCAGGCTCACAGGGGATCAGCCCCAGCATTTT
TRBJ2-7	NA	TRBV7-2	TRBD1	CASSLAPGQKYYEQYF	TGTGCCAGCAGCTTAGCGCCGGGACAGAAGTACTACGAGCAGTACTTC
TRBJ2-5	once	TRBV5-1	TRBD2	CASSSDRGGAGETQYF	TGCGCCAGCAGCTCCGATCGCGGGGGGGCCGGTGAGACCCAGTACTTC
TRBJ2-4	many	TRBV7-2	TRBD1	CASSGAGGRAIQYF	TGTGCCAGCAGCGGAGCAGGGGGACGGGCCATTCAGTACTTC
TRBJ1-5	many	TRBV2	NA	CASLNRGSSNQPQHF	TGTGCCAGCCTAAATAGGGGCAGCTCTAATCAGCCCCAGCATTTT
TRBJ2-1	NA	TRBV20-1	NA	CSASATTSSYNEQFF	TGCAGTGCTAGCGCGACTACGAGCTCCTACAATGAGCAGTTCTTC
TRBJ2-5	few	TRBV7-8	NA	CASSSPAGQETQYF	TGTGCCAGCAGCTCTCCGGCGGGGCAAGAGACCCAGTACTTC
TRBJ1-4	NA	TRBV9	NA	CASSVGGGYNEKLFF	TGTGCCAGCAGCGTAGGCGGCGGCTATAATGAAAAACTGTTTTTT
TRBJ1-5	NA	TRBV7-2	NA	CASSLVSGEISQPQHF	TGTGCCAGCAGCTTAGTGTCCGGGGAGATTTCGCAGCCCCAGCATTTT
TRBJ2-2	NA	TRBV6-2/TRBV6-3	TRBD2	CASAFLAANTGELFF	TGTGCCAGCGCATTCCTAGCGGCCAACACCGGGGAGCTGTTTTTT
TRBJ1-1	NA	TRBV11-2	TRBD1	CASSLNRGRTEAFF	TGTGCCAGCAGCTTAAACAGGGGAAGGACTGAAGCTTTCTTT
TRBJ2-6	few	TRBV29-1	NA	CSVGGDSGANVLTF	TGCAGCGTTGGAGGAGACTCTGGGGCCAACGTCCTGACTTTC
TRBJ1-1	many	TRBV6-6	NA	CASSYTRTENTEAFF	TGTGCCAGCAGTTATACCCGGACTGAGAACACTGAAGCTTTCTTT
TRBJ2-3	many	TRBV14	NA	CASSQGTSTQYF	TGTGCCAGCAGCCAAGGAACGAGTACGCAGTATTTT
TRBJ2-1	NA	TRBV20-1	TRBD2	CSAPGLARSYNEQFF	TGCAGTGCGCCGGGACTAGCGAGGTCCTACAATGAGCAGTTCTTC
TRBJ1-5	NA	TRBV12-3/TRBV12-4	NA	CASSRPGQGNQPQHF	TGTGCCAGCAGTCGCCCGGGGCAGGGGAATCAGCCCCAGCATTTT
TRBJ2-1	NA	TRBV9	NA	CASSENNEQFF	TGTGCCAGCAGCGAAAACAATGAGCAGTTCTTC
TRBJ1-2	few	TRBV12-3/TRBV12-4	NA	CASSFTSAGAGYGYTF	TGTGCCAGCAGTTTTACGTCGGCAGGGGCCGGCTATGGCTACACCTTC
TRBJ1-5	NA	TRBV11-2	NA	CAGTTDSNQPQHF	TGTGCCGGGACGACAGATAGCAATCAGCCCCAGCATTTT
TRBJ2-7	few	TRBV7-6	TRBD1	CASSSGTGGYEQYF	TGTGCCAGCAGCTCAGGGACAGGGGGCTACGAGCAGTACTTC
TRBJ1-2	few	TRBV5-1	NA	CASSANLVDFYGYTF	TGCGCCAGCAGCGCAAACCTCGTCGACTTCTATGGCTACACCTTC
TRBJ2-7	many	TRBV4-2	TRBD1	CASSHSDVRDRAYEQYF	TGTGCCAGCAGCCATTCCGATGTCCGGGACAGGGCCTACGAGCAGTACTTC
TRBJ2-1	many	TRBV7-2	TRBD2	CASSTSGSSYNEQFF	TGTGCCAGCAGCACTAGCGGAAGCTCCTACAATGAGCAGTTCTTC
TRBJ2-1	NA	TRBV4-3	TRBD2	CASSQDPASGGYNEQFF	TGCGCCAGCAGCCAAGATCCAGCTAGCGGGGGATACAATGAGCAGTTCTTC
TRBJ2-2	many	TRBV11-2	NA	CASSLDSRGSNTGELFF	TGTGCCAGCAGCTTAGATTCAAGGGGATCGAACACCGGGGAGCTGTTTTTT